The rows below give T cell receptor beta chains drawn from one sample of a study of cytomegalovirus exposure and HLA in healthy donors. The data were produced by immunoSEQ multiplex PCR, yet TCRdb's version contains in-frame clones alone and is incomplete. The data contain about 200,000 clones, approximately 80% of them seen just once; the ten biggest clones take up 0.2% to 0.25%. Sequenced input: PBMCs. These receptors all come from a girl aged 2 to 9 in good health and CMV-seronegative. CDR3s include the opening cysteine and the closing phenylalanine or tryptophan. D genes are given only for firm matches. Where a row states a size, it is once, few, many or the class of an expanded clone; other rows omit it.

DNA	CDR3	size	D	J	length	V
TGTGCCAGCAGTAGTTCACCTAACTATGGCTACACCTTC	CASSSSPNYGYTF	.	.	TRBJ1-2	13	TRBV5-5
TGTGCCAGCAGTGAGGGGGCGCTGGGTTGGGGTTATCATGGCTACACCTTC	CASSEGALGWGYHGYTF	.	.	TRBJ1-2	17	TRBV6-1
TGCGCCAGCAGTGCCCCTACGGCGCTAGCGGGGAACAATGAGCAGTTCTTC	CASSAPTALAGNNEQFF	few	TRBD2	TRBJ2-1	17	TRBV10-1
TGTGCCAGTAGGGGCCGATCAGGGGGTTATCAGCCCCAGCATTTT	CASRGRSGGYQPQHF	few	TRBD1	TRBJ1-5	15	TRBV19
TGTGCCAGCACCCCGACAGGGGGTCTGTACAATGAGCAGTTCTTC	CASTPTGGLYNEQFF	.	TRBD1	TRBJ2-1	15	TRBV5-5
TGTGCCATCAGTGAGTCGGGAGGGGTAGTCGACAACACTGAAGCTTTCTTT	CAISESGGVVDNTEAFF	.	.	TRBJ1-1	17	TRBV10-3
TGTGCCTGGAGTGTACTTGATGAGCAGTTCTTC	CAWSVLDEQFF	.	.	TRBJ2-1	11	TRBV30
TGTGCCAGCAGTGAAGGTGACAGGTTGAACACTGAAGCTTTCTTT	CASSEGDRLNTEAFF	.	.	TRBJ1-1	15	TRBV25-1
TGTGCCAGCAGTGAGTCAGGGGGGAACACCATATATTTT	CASSESGGNTIYF	.	TRBD1	TRBJ1-3	13	TRBV6-1
TGTGCCAGTAGCCCCCAGCGGGGGGGCTTTCCCGGGGAGCTGTTTTTT	CASSPQRGGFPGELFF	few	TRBD2	TRBJ2-2	16	TRBV19
TGCGCCAGCAGCGCGGACAGGGACACTGAAGCTTTCTTT	CASSADRDTEAFF	few	TRBD1	TRBJ1-1	13	TRBV5-1
TGCGCCAGCAGCGGCGGACAACTATACGAGCAGTACTTC	CASSGGQLYEQYF	few	.	TRBJ2-7	13	TRBV5-1
TGCGCCAGCGGTGGACTAGCGGGTATCTACGAGCAGTACTTC	CASGGLAGIYEQYF	.	TRBD2	TRBJ2-7	14	TRBV10-2
TGTGCCAGCGCCCCACAGGGTGTCTCTGGAAACACCATATATTTT	CASAPQGVSGNTIYF	.	.	TRBJ1-3	15	TRBV7-6
TGTGCCAGCAGCCCCACCCGGAGAGGGAATAACTATGGCTACACCTTC	CASSPTRRGNNYGYTF	.	.	TRBJ1-2	16	TRBV5-4
TGTGCCAGCAGTGAAGCCCCGGACAATTACTATGGCTACACCTTC	CASSEAPDNYYGYTF	.	.	TRBJ1-2	15	TRBV6-1
TGTGCCAGCAAGTCTAGCGAGTACAATGAGCAGTTCTTC	CASKSSEYNEQFF	.	.	TRBJ2-1	13	TRBV25-1
TGCGCCAGCAGCCCTGGAACTAGTGATCAAGAGACCCAGTACTTC	CASSPGTSDQETQYF	.	.	TRBJ2-5	15	TRBV4-1
TGTGCCAGTATGGGACTTCTGCCTCACGAGCAGTACTTC	CASMGLLPHEQYF	.	.	TRBJ2-7	13	TRBV28
TGTGCCAGCAGCTTTGCGGTAGATCGCACAGATACGCAGTATTTT	CASSFAVDRTDTQYF	.	.	TRBJ2-3	15	TRBV5-4
TGCGCCAGCGCGGGGCGGGAGGGTTACAATGAGCAGTTCTTC	CASAGREGYNEQFF	.	TRBD2	TRBJ2-1	14	TRBV4-1
TGTGCCAGCAGGGGGCTAGCGGGAGGAGCCGGGGAGCTGTTTTTT	CASRGLAGGAGELFF	.	TRBD2	TRBJ2-2	15	TRBV27
TGTGCCAGCAGTTACTCTAGGACAGGGGGCACTGAAGCTTTCTTT	CASSYSRTGGTEAFF	few	TRBD1	TRBJ1-1	15	TRBV6-5
TGTGCCAGCAGCTTAGATTATCCGGGACAGGGGTACGAGCAGTACTTC	CASSLDYPGQGYEQYF	.	TRBD1	TRBJ2-7	16	TRBV11-2
TGCGCCAGCAGCTTGGGGGGACAGGGCACTGAAGCTTTCTTT	CASSLGGQGTEAFF	.	TRBD1	TRBJ1-1	14	TRBV5-1
TGTGCCAGCAGCCAAGCCGGGACTAGAGAGACCCAGTACTTC	CASSQAGTRETQYF	once	TRBD2	TRBJ2-5	14	TRBV5-6
TGTGCCAGCAGCTTCCCAGGACTAGCTTACGAGCAGTACTTC	CASSFPGLAYEQYF	.	TRBD2	TRBJ2-7	14	TRBV7-2
TGTGCCAGTAGTATCGAGGCCGGGGAGCTGTTTTTT	CASSIEAGELFF	.	.	TRBJ2-2	12	TRBV19
TGTGCCAGCAGCTCCAGAGGACTAGCGGGAGGATTCGCGCAGTATTTT	CASSSRGLAGGFAQYF	.	TRBD2	TRBJ2-3	16	TRBV13
TGTGCCATCAGTGGGCCTAGCGGGGGGGCCCCGTACTGGACAGATACGCAGTATTTT	CAISGPSGGAPYWTDTQYF	.	TRBD2	TRBJ2-3	19	TRBV10-3
TGTGCCAGCAGCCAAGGAGGCCATTACACCTTC	CASSQGGHYTF	.	.	TRBJ1-2	11	TRBV4-2
TGTGCCAGCAGAGAGACAGTTAGCAATCAGCCCCAGCATTTT	CASRETVSNQPQHF	few	.	TRBJ1-5	14	TRBV6-1
TGTGCCAGCAGCAAAGACGGACTCCCCCCGGCCCAGTACTTC	CASSKDGLPPAQYF	.	.	TRBJ2-5	14	TRBV13
TGTGCCAGCAGTGCCGGGACTAGCGGGGGTCTTGAGCAGTTCTTC	CASSAGTSGGLEQFF	.	TRBD2	TRBJ2-1	15	TRBV2
TGTGCCAGCAGTTGGACATTTTCTAACGCCGGGGAGCTGTTTTTT	CASSWTFSNAGELFF	.	.	TRBJ2-2	15	TRBV25-1
TGTGCCAGTAGCGAATCCGGGACAGGGGTTACCCCCTACGAGCAGTACTTC	CASSESGTGVTPYEQYF	.	TRBD1	TRBJ2-7	17	TRBV19
TGTGCCAGCAGTGAAGCGCAGGGGAGCTCTGGAAACACCATATATTTT	CASSEAQGSSGNTIYF	.	.	TRBJ1-3	16	TRBV6-1
TGCGCCAGCGGGGGAGGGAGGGATTCACCCCTCCACTTT	CASGGGRDSPLHF	.	.	TRBJ1-6	13	TRBV4-1
TGTGCCAGCAGTGACCGCGCGGGGCAGCCCCAGCATTTT	CASSDRAGQPQHF	.	.	TRBJ1-5	13	TRBV6-5
TGTGCCAGCAGCGTAGACGTGACAGCCTACGAGCAGTACTTC	CASSVDVTAYEQYF	.	.	TRBJ2-7	14	TRBV7-9
TGTGCCAGCAGTCCCGGCGGAGGGGAGGGTGAAAAACTGTTTTTT	CASSPGGGEGEKLFF	.	.	TRBJ1-4	15	TRBV28
TGTGCCAGCAGTTTATCGGGAGGGCCGTTCCCAGATACGCAGTATTTT	CASSLSGGPFPDTQYF	few	TRBD2	TRBJ2-3	16	TRBV27
TGCAGTGCTCCAAATCAATACGAGCAGTACTTC	CSAPNQYEQYF	.	.	TRBJ2-7	11	TRBV20-1
TGCGCCAGCAGCTCGTCCTTTGGGACAGGAGGCTTCTTC	CASSSSFGTGGFF	.	TRBD1	TRBJ2-1	13	TRBV5-1
TGCGCCAGCAGACACGACAGGCTAGACCATGAAAAACTGTTTTTT	CASRHDRLDHEKLFF	few	.	TRBJ1-4	15	TRBV4-1
TGTGCCAGCTCACCACGCCGGGATGGCTACACCTTC	CASSPRRDGYTF	.	.	TRBJ1-2	12	TRBV18
TGTGCCAGCAGTGACGGTACGGTCAGCAATCAGCCCCAGCATTTT	CASSDGTVSNQPQHF	.	.	TRBJ1-5	15	TRBV6-1
TGTGCCAGCAACTTCCCGGGACTAGCGGGGCAAGAGACCCAGTACTTC	CASNFPGLAGQETQYF	.	TRBD2	TRBJ2-5	16	TRBV7-9
TGTGCCAGCAGCCGTAACAGGGACGAGGGTGAAGCCTTCTTT	CASSRNRDEGEAFF	.	.	TRBJ1-1	14	TRBV7-3
TGTGCCAGCAAACCGCTAAACACTGAAGCTTTCTTT	CASKPLNTEAFF	once	.	TRBJ1-1	12	TRBV2
TGTGCCATCAGGGGGGGGAGGGGACCGCAAGAGACCCAGTACTTC	CAIRGGRGPQETQYF	.	TRBD2	TRBJ2-5	15	TRBV10-3
TGTGCCACCAGCAGGTTCGGGACAGGTCCAAACATTCAGTACTTC	CATSRFGTGPNIQYF	.	TRBD1	TRBJ2-4	15	TRBV15
TGTGCCAGCAGCTTATGGACTAGTCCAGGCGAGACCCAGTACTTC	CASSLWTSPGETQYF	.	TRBD2	TRBJ2-5	15	TRBV5-5
TGTGCCTCGACAACAACAGCGGGAGCCTGGCGCGAGCAGTACTTC	CASTTTAGAWREQYF	.	TRBD2	TRBJ2-7	15	TRBV30
TGTGCCAGCAGCCCGGGACAGGGGGAGGAAAAACTGTTTTTT	CASSPGQGEEKLFF	once	TRBD1	TRBJ1-4	14	TRBV7-9
TGCAGCGTTGAAGCACTTCAGCGAAGCAACTATGGCTACACCTTC	CSVEALQRSNYGYTF	.	.	TRBJ1-2	15	TRBV29-1
TGTGCCAGCAGCTTGGGGGGACAGGGGAACGAGCAGTACTTC	CASSLGGQGNEQYF	.	TRBD1	TRBJ2-7	14	TRBV5-6